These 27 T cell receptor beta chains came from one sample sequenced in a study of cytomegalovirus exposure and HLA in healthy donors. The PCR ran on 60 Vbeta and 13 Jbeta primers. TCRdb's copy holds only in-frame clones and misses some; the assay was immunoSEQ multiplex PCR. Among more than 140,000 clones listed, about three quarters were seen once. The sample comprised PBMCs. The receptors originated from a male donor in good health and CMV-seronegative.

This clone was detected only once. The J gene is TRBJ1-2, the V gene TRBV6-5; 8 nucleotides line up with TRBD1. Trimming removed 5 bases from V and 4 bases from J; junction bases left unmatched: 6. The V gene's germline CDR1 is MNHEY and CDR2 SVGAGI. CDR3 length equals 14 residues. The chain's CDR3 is CASSPTGAGYGYTF. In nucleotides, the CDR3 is TGTGCCAGCAGTCCGACAGGGGCTGGCTATGGCTACACCTTC.

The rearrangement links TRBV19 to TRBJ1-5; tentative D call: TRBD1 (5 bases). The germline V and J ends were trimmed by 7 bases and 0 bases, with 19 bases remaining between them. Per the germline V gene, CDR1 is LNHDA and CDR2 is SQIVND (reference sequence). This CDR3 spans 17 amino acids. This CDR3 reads CASTLRDSLYSNQPQHF. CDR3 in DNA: TGTGCCAGTACCCTTCGAGACAGCCTATATAGCAATCAGCCCCAGCATTTT. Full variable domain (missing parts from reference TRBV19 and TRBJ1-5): DGGITQSPKYLFRKEGQNVTLSCEQNLNHDAMYWYRQDPGQGLRLIYYSQIVNDFQKGDIAEGYSVSREKKESFPLTVTSAQKNPTAFYLCASTLRDSLYSNQPQHFGDGTRLSIL.

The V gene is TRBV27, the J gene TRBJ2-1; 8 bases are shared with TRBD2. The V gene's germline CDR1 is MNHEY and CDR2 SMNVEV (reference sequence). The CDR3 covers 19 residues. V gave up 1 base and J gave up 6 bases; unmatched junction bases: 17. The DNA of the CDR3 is TGTGCCAGCAGTTTATTCCCGGGGGTATTAGCGGGGTCCGGCAATGAGCAGTTCTTC. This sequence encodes CASSLFPGVLAGSGNEQFF.

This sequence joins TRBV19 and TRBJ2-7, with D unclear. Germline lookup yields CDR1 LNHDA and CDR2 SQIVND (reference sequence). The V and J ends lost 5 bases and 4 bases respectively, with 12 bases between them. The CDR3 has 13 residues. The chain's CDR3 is CASSPYTGYEQYF. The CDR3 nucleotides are TGTGCCAGTAGTCCCTATACCGGGTACGAGCAGTACTTC.

CDR3 amino acids: CATSMTGVSQTQYF. CDR3 DNA: TGTGCCACCAGCATGACAGGGGTGAGCCAGACCCAGTACTTC. The V and J genes are TRBV15 and TRBJ2-5; TRBD1 agrees at 8 bases. The V and J ends lost 4 bases and 6 bases, in that order; junction bases with no gene match: 7. This CDR3 spans 14 amino acids. Germline V gives CDR1 LNHNV, CDR2 YYDKDF (reference sequence).

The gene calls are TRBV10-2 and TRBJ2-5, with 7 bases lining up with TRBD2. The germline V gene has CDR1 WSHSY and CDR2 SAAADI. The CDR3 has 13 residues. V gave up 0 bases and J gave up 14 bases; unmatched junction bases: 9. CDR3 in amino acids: CASSESASGSEYF. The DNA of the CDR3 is TGCGCCAGCAGTGAGTCGGCTAGCGGTAGTGAATACTTC.

In nucleotides, the CDR3 is TGTGCCAGCAGCCTGCGGGGTGGCGGAGAGACCCAGTACTTC. Encoded protein: CASSLRGGGETQYF. The genes are TRBV9 and TRBJ2-5, with TRBD2 as a possible D gene (6 bases). With 4 bases removed from V and 4 bases from J, the gap between germline ends came to 14 bases. The CDR3 is made up of 14 amino acids. The germline gives CDR1 SGDLS, CDR2 YYNGEE. Full variable domain (rest looked up from reference TRBV9 and TRBJ2-5): DSGVTQTPKHLITATGQRVTLRCSPRSGDLSVYWYQQSLDQGLQFLIQYYNGEERAKGNILERFSAQQFPDLHSELNLSSLELGDSALYFCASSLRGGGETQYFGPGTRLLVL.

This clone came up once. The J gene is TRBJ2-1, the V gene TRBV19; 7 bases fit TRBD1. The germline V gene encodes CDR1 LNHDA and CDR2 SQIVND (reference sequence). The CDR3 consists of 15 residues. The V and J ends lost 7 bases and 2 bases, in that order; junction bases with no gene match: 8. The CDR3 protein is CASTIRQGPYNEQFF. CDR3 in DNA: TGTGCCAGTACCATAAGACAGGGACCCTACAATGAGCAGTTCTTC. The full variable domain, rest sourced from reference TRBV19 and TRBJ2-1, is DGGITQSPKYLFRKEGQNVTLSCEQNLNHDAMYWYRQDPGQGLRLIYYSQIVNDFQKGDIAEGYSVSREKKESFPLTVTSAQKNPTAFYLCASTIRQGPYNEQFFGPGTRLTVL.

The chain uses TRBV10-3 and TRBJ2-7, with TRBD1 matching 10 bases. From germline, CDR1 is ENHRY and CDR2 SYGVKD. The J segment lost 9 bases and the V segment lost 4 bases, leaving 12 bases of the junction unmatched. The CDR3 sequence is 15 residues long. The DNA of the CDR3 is TGTGCCATCAGTGCACGAGGGACAGGGGAGGACGGGCAGTACTTC. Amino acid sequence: CAISARGTGEDGQYF.

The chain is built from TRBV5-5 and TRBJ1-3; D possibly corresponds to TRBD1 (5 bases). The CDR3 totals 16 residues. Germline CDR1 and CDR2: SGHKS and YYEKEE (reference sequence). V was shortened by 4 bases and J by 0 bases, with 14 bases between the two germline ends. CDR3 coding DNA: TGTGCCAGCAGCACCAGACCCGGGGGCTCTGGAAACACCATATATTTT. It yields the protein CASSTRPGGSGNTIYF.

The CDR3, as DNA: TGTGCCAGTAGTCTCATCCGGGACAGGTTGTATGGCTACACCTTC. Its protein product is CASSLIRDRLYGYTF. The chain recombines TRBV19 with TRBJ1-2, with TRBD1 identical over 8 bases. CDR1 is LNHDA, CDR2 SQIVND, per germline (reference sequence). This CDR3 comprises 15 residues. With 5 bases clipped from V and 5 bases from J, the junction kept 10 bases outside the gene matches.

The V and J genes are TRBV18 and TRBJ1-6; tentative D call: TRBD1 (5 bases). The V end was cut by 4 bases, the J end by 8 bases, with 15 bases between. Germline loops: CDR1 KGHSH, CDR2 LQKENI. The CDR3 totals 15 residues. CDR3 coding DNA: TGTGCCAGCTCACTTAACGGGGCGGGGGATTCACCCCTCCACTTT. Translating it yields CASSLNGAGDSPLHF.

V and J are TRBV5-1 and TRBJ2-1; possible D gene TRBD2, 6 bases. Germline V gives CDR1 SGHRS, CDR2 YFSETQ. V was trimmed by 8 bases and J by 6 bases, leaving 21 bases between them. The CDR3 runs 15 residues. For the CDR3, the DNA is TGCGCCAGTGCCCGGGACGGGAGCCGGGGCAATGAGCAGTTCTTC. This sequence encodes CASARDGSRGNEQFF. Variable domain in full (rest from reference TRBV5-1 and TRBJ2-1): KAGVTQTPRYLIKTRGQQVTLSCSPISGHRSVSWYQQTPGQGLQFLFEYFSETQRNKGNFPGRFSGRQFSNSRSEMNVSTLELGDSALYLCASARDGSRGNEQFFGPGTRLTVL.

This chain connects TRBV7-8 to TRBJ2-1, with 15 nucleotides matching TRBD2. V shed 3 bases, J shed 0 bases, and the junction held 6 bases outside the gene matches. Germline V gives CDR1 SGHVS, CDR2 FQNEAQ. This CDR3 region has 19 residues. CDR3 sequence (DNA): TGTGCCAGCAGCTTGCGGACTAGCGGGAGGGACCTCTCCTACAATGAGCAGTTCTTC. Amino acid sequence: CASSLRTSGRDLSYNEQFF.

The CDR3 DNA sequence: TGTGCCAGCAGCTTGGGATTTCTAGCGGGGGAAACTAGCACAGATACGCAGTATTTT. Protein sequence: CASSLGFLAGETSTDTQYF. The chain recombines TRBV5-4 with TRBJ2-3; 10 nucleotides match TRBD2. J lost 0 bases, V lost 0 bases, and 10 bases had no gene match. Per germline, CDR1 SGHNT and CDR2 YYREEE (reference sequence). The length of the CDR3 is 19 residues.

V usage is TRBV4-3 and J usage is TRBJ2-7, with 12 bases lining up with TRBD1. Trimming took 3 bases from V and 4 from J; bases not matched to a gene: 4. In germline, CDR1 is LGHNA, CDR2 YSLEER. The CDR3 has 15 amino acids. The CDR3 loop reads CASSHRDRGPYEQYF. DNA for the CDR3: TGCGCCAGCAGCCACCGGGACAGGGGGCCGTACGAGCAGTACTTC.

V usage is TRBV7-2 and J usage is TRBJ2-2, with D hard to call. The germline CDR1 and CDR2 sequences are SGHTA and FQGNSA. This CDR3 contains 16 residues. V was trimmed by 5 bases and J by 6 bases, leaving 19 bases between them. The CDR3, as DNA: TGTGCCAGCAGCCTAAACCGACACGCTCTGGCCGGGGAGCTGTTTTTT. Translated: CASSLNRHALAGELFF.

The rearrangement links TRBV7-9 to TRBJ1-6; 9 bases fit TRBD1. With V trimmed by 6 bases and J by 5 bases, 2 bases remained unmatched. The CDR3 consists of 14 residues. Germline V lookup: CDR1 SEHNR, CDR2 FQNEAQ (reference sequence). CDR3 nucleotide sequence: TGTGCCAGCAGACGGACAGGGGATAATTCACCCCTCCACTTT. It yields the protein CASRRTGDNSPLHF.

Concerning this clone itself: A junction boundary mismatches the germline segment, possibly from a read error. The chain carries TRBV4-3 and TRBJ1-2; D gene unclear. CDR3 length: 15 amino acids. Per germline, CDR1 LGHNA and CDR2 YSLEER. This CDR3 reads CASSLGRFPNYGYTF. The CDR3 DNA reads TGCGCTAGCAGCCTCGGGAGGTTCCCTAACTATGGCTACACCTTC.

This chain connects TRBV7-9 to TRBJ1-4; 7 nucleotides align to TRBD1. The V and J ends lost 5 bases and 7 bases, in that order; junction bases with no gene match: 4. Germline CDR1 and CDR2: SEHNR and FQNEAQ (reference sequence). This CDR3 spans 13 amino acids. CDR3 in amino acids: CASSTNRGEKLFF. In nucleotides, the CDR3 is TGTGCCAGCAGCACCAACAGGGGTGAAAAACTGTTTTTT.

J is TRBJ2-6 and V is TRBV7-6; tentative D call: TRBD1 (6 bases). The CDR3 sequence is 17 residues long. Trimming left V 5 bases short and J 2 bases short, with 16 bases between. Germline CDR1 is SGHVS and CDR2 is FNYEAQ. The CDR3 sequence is CASSPRWDKTGANVLTF. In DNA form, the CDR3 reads TGTGCCAGCAGCCCTAGGTGGGACAAAACTGGGGCCAACGTCCTGACTTTC.

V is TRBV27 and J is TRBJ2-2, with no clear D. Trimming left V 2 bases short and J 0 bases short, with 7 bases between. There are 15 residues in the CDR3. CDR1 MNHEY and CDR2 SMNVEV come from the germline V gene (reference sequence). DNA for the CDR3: TGTGCCAGCAGTTTAGTACGGGCGAACACCGGGGAGCTGTTTTTT. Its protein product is CASSLVRANTGELFF.

CDR3: CASSSWDRGLGNEKLFF. The DNA for the CDR3 is TGTGCCAGCAGCTCGTGGGACAGGGGGCTTGGTAATGAAAAACTGTTTTTT. V usage is TRBV11-3 and J usage is TRBJ1-4, with 12 bases aligning to TRBD1. Trimming cost V 4 bases and J 4 bases; bases outside gene matches: 7. Germline CDR1 reads SGHNT; CDR2 reads YENEEA. This CDR3 comprises 17 residues. The full variable domain, with the rest looked up from reference TRBV11-3 and TRBJ1-4, is EAGVVQSPRYKIIEKKQPVAFWCNPISGHNTLYWYLQNLGQGPELLIRYENEEAVDDSQLPKDRFSAERLKGVDSTLKIQPAELGDSAVYLCASSSWDRGLGNEKLFFGSGTQLSVL.

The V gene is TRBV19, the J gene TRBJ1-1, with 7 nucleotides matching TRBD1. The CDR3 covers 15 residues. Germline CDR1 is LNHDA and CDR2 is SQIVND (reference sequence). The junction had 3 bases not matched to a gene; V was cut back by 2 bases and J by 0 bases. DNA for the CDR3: TGTGCCAGTAGTATAATTGGGACAGTGAACACTGAAGCTTTCTTT. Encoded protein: CASSIIGTVNTEAFF.

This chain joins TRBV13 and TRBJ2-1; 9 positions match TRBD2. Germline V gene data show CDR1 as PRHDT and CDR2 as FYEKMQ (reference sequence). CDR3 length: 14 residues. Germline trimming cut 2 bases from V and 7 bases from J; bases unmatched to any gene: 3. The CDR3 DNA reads TGTGCCAGCAGCTTACGCAGCGGGAGGAATGAGCAGTTCTTC. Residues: CASSLRSGRNEQFF.

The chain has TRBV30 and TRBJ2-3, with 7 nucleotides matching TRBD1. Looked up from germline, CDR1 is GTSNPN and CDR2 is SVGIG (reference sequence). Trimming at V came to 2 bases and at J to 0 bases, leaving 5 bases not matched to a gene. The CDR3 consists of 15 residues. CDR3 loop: CAWSPSTGSTDTQYF. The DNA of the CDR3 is TGTGCCTGGAGTCCGTCGACAGGGAGCACAGATACGCAGTATTTT.

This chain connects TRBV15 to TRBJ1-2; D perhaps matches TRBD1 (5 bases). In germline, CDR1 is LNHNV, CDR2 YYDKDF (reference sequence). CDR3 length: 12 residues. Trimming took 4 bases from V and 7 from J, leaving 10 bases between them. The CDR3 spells CATSISGFGYTF. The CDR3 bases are TGTGCCACCAGCATCTCAGGGTTTGGCTACACCTTC. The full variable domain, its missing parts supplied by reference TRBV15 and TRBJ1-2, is DAMVIQNPRYQVTQFGKPVTLSCSQTLNHNVMYWYQQKSSQAPKLLFHYYDKDFNNEADTPDNFQSRRPNTSFCFLDIRSPGLGDTAMYLCATSISGFGYTFGSGTRLTVV.